The 20 T cell receptor beta chains presented below share a single source sample, sequenced in a study of response to subunit inactivated influenza vaccine. TCRdb ran MiXCR on the RT-PCR reads and lists one entry per CDR3 protein. Of 650,000 to 800,000 distinct CDR3 sequences listed, about a fifth are singletons. Source: PBMCs from blood, taken about 5 days after vaccination. All receptors derive from a man aged 50 to 60 who received an inactivated influenza vaccine.

This clonotype showed up just a few times. The chain combines TRBV6-1 with TRBJ2-3; the match to TRBD2 covers 11 bases. The V segment lost 5 bases and the J segment 5 bases; nucleotides outside the gene matches: 6. This CDR3 comprises 15 residues. Germline loops: CDR1 MNHNS, CDR2 SASEGT. The CDR3 loop reads CASSSDGLAGDTQYF. The CDR3 DNA is TGTGCCAGCAGTAGCGATGGACTAGCGGGAGATACGCAGTATTTT.

The chain has TRBV29-1 and TRBJ2-5; no firm D call. This CDR3 contains 13 residues. Germline V CDR1 and CDR2: SQVTM, ANQGSEA. Deletions cut 4 bases from V and 5 bases from J, with 14 bases between. CDR3 DNA sequence: TGCAGCGTTGCGCCCCGGTTGCGGGAGACCCAGTACTTC. Encoded protein: CSVAPRLRETQYF.

The chain joins TRBV4-1 to TRBJ2-5; TRBD2 matches 7 bases. CDR3 length equals 15 residues. After removal of 0 bases from V and 7 bases from J, the junction contained 8 bases not matched to a gene. The V gene's germline CDR1 is MGHRA and CDR2 YSYEKL. Here the CDR3 reads CASSQERAREWTQYF. CDR3 nucleotides: TGCGCCAGCAGCCAAGAAAGAGCGCGGGAGTGGACCCAGTACTTC.

The gene calls are TRBV7-9 and TRBJ1-4, with D perhaps matching TRBD1 (5 bases). The CDR3 is made up of 15 amino acids. The germline V gene encodes CDR1 SEHNR and CDR2 FQNEAQ (reference sequence). With 1 base removed from V and 8 bases from J, the gap between germline ends came to 14 bases. This CDR3 reads CASSLGGTPGEKLFF. The CDR3 DNA reads TGTGCCAGCAGCTTAGGTGGGACGCCGGGGGAAAAACTGTTTTTT.

This clonotype turned up a few times. This chain links TRBV7-6 with TRBJ2-3, with 12 bases matching TRBD2. Trimming at V came to 4 bases and at J to 7 bases, leaving 6 bases not matched to a gene. CDR1 is SGHVS, CDR2 FNYEAQ, per germline. The CDR3 is 15 residues long. The CDR3 protein is CASSSPTSGSNTQYF. The CDR3 nucleotides are TGTGCCAGCAGCTCCCCGACTAGCGGGAGTAATACGCAGTATTTT. The full variable domain, completed using reference TRBV7-6 and TRBJ2-3, is GAGVSQSPRYKVTKRGQDVALRCDPISGHVSLYWYRQALGQGPEFLTYFNYEAQQDKSGLPNDRFSAERPEGSISTLTIQRTEQRDSAMYRCASSSPTSGSNTQYFGPGTRLTVL.

The rearrangement links TRBV4-1 to TRBJ2-7; a possible D gene is TRBD1 (5 bases). V gave up 1 base and J gave up 3 bases, with 10 bases separating them. The germline CDR1 and CDR2 sequences are MGHRA and YSYEKL. There are 14 residues in the CDR3. The chain's CDR3 is CASSQATRVYEQYF. CDR3 coding DNA: TGCGCCAGCAGCCAAGCCACCAGGGTCTACGAGCAGTACTTC.

This clonotype was seen only once. The chain carries TRBV2 and TRBJ1-2, with TRBD1 matching 10 bases. Germline V lookup: CDR1 SNHLY, CDR2 FYNNEI. After removal of 6 bases from V and 7 bases from J, the junction contained 2 bases not matched to a gene. The CDR3 spans 12 residues. CDR3 in amino acids: CASRTGGIGYTF. In nucleotides, the CDR3 is TGTGCCAGCAGGACAGGGGGCATTGGCTACACCTTC.

The V and J genes are TRBV18 and TRBJ2-2, with 7 bases fitting TRBD1. The V gene's germline CDR1 is KGHSH and CDR2 LQKENI. J gave up 6 bases and V 3 bases, and 4 bases lay outside the gene matches. CDR3 length equals 14 residues. CDR3 protein: CASSPRQGSGELFF. The CDR3 coding sequence is TGTGCCAGCTCACCTCGACAGGGATCCGGGGAGCTGTTTTTT. Based on the CDR3 plus reference TRBV18 and TRBJ2-2, the full variable domain is NAGVMQNPRHLVRRRGQEARLRCSPMKGHSHVYWYRQLPEEGLKFMVYLQKENIIDESGMPKERFSAEFPKEGPSILRIQQVVRGDSAAYFCASSPRQGSGELFFGEGSRLTVL.

Note on this clonotype: Given a much more abundant clone one base away, this may be a read error. The rearrangement links TRBV12-3 or TRBV12-4 to TRBJ2-7; no reliable D call. The CDR3 is made up of 12 amino acids. CDR3 in amino acids: CASSPLLYEQNF. DNA of the CDR3: TGTGCCAGCAGTCCCCTCCTCTACGAGCAGAACTTC.

This rearrangement joins TRBV5-1 to TRBJ2-3; weak D call: TRBD1 (7 bases). CDR1 is SGHRS, CDR2 YFSETQ, per germline. The CDR3 totals 16 residues. V was pared by 0 bases and J by 5 bases, with 16 bases between. The CDR3: CASSLVQGGRLDTQYF. The CDR3 DNA follows: TGCGCCAGCAGCTTGGTCCAGGGGGGTCGACTAGATACGCAGTATTTT. The full variable domain, its missing parts supplied by reference TRBV5-1 and TRBJ2-3, is KAGVTQTPRYLIKTRGQQVTLSCSPISGHRSVSWYQQTPGQGLQFLFEYFSETQRNKGNFPGRFSGRQFSNSRSEMNVSTLELGDSALYLCASSLVQGGRLDTQYFGPGTRLTVL.

The V gene is TRBV20-1, the J gene TRBJ2-5; D unclear. Germline-derived CDR1 and CDR2 are DFQATT and SNEGSKA (reference sequence). The V end lost 2 bases, the J end lost 7 bases, and 23 bases lay between the germline ends. The CDR3 length is 16 residues. The CDR3 sequence is CSARMVAPRIVGTQYF. As DNA, the CDR3 is TGCAGTGCTAGAATGGTCGCCCCTCGGATAGTGGGGACCCAGTACTTC.

The table lists this clonotype with a few counts. This chain uses TRBV9 with TRBJ2-5, with D perhaps assigned TRBD1 or TRBD2 (6 bases each). The length of the CDR3 is 15 residues. V lost 0 bases, J lost 5 bases, and 14 bases lay in between. Germline V lookup: CDR1 SGDLS, CDR2 YYNGEE. CDR3 loop: CASSVDLGGIETQYF. As DNA, the CDR3 is TGTGCCAGCAGCGTAGATCTAGGGGGGATCGAGACCCAGTACTTC.

This rearrangement joins TRBV5-1 to TRBJ2-1; 9 bases are a match to TRBD2. With V trimmed by 3 bases and J by 2 bases, 3 bases remained unmatched. Germline V gene sequence: CDR1 SGHRS, CDR2 YFSETQ. The CDR3 spans 15 residues. CDR3 sequence reads: CASSWTSATYNEQFF. The CDR3 DNA reads as TGCGCCAGCAGCTGGACTAGCGCAACCTACAATGAGCAGTTCTTC.

This clonotype was counted many times. The chain joins TRBV21-1 to TRBJ2-4; the table's D call, TRBD1, was not checked against the DNA. TRBV21-1 is flagged as a pseudogene. The CDR3 consists of 17 residues. CDR3 in DNA: TGTGCCAGCAGCAGCACGTGGGGGGGGCGGAGGAGAAACATTCAGTACTTC. Amino acids: CASSSTWGGRRRNIQYF.

In this sample, this clonotype turned up a few times. The rearrangement links TRBV7-2 to TRBJ2-5; D might be TRBD1 (5 bases). The length of the CDR3 is 15 residues. CDR1 is SGHTA and CDR2 is FQGNSA in the germline V gene. Trimming removed 0 bases from V and 1 base from J, with 9 bases in between. The CDR3 loop is CASSLAGVSQETQYF. DNA of the CDR3: TGTGCCAGCAGCTTAGCAGGGGTTTCCCAAGAGACCCAGTACTTC.

V is TRBV20-1 and J is TRBJ1-5, with 9 bases lining up with TRBD1. Trimming removed 7 bases from V and 2 bases from J; junction bases left unmatched: 12. Germline V lookup: CDR1 DFQATT, CDR2 SNEGSKA (reference sequence). The CDR3 is made up of 16 amino acids. CDR3 in DNA: TGCAGTGGACAAACAGGACAGGGGAGCGGCAATCAGCCCCAGCATTTT. This codes for CSGQTGQGSGNQPQHF.

CDR3 sequence (DNA): TGTGCCAGCACATGGAGGGACAGGGTCAATGAGCAGTTCTTC. Residues: CASTWRDRVNEQFF. The genes are TRBV6-1 and TRBJ2-1; TRBD1 matches at 9 bases. CDR3 length: 14 residues. Germline CDR1 reads MNHNS; CDR2 reads SASEGT. J was trimmed by 6 bases and V by 7 bases; bases with no gene match: 7.

This clonotype was found many times. The chain joins TRBV12-3 or TRBV12-4 to TRBJ2-5, with 12 bases identical to TRBD2. V shed 5 bases, J shed 10 bases, and the junction held 14 bases outside the gene matches. This CDR3 has 16 amino acids. CDR3 protein: CASSRRLAGAPKLQYF. The CDR3 DNA follows: TGTGCCAGCAGTCGTAGACTAGCGGGAGCCCCCAAGCTCCAGTACTTC.

The V gene is TRBV5-1, the J gene TRBJ2-7; 10 positions match TRBD1. V lost 3 bases, J lost 3 bases, and 6 bases stayed unmatched. Germline CDR1 SGHRS, CDR2 YFSETQ. The CDR3 has 15 residues. CDR3 DNA: TGCGCCAGCAGCTCCCGGGACAGGGGCGTCTACGAGCAGTACTTC. Protein product: CASSSRDRGVYEQYF.

In DNA form, the CDR3 reads TGTGCCAGCAGTCTGAAGGTCGCCTACGAGCAGTACTTC. This codes for CASSLKVAYEQYF. The V gene is TRBV27, the J gene TRBJ2-7; D is unresolved. This CDR3 is built from 13 residues. Germline V gene lookup returns CDR1 MNHEY and CDR2 SMNVEV (reference sequence). Trimming pared 5 bases from V and 2 bases from J, leaving 10 bases between.